The source of this T cell receptor (beta chain) is a study of T cell repertoires in cytomegalovirus infection. Study summary: CMV epitopes, recently identified HLA-C-restricted and well-studied HLA-B-restricted, were used. Both CMV infection and a matching HLA type were indicated by public TCR beta signatures.

General study results and limits: Ex vivo, HLA-C-restricted CMV-specific TCR beta clonotypes prevailed over the rest of the response. Summed frequency of public TCR beta families distinguished CMV carriers with the relevant HLA.

TCRdb called the reads again in MiXCR, with one record for every CDR3 protein. Of over 50,000 distinct CDR3 sequences listed, about 19% are singletons. In this sample, this clonotype turned up a few times. The antigen is not known. Germline loops: CDR1 MDHEN, CDR2 SYDVKM. This CDR3 region has 15 residues. The ends lost 6 bases at V and 4 bases at J; junction bases unmatched: 9. The material was CD8+ T cells from cultured PBMCs, obtained from culture after CMV antigen stimulation. This sequence was found in a human donor in good health (CMV status not recorded). Some clones in this sample may be carry-over from other donors' samples. The chain joins TRBV28 to TRBJ1-5, with 7 bases aligning to TRBD1. The CDR3 DNA sequence: TGTGCCAGCAGACCCCAGGGGGAGAGAAATCAGCCCCAGCATTTT. Its protein product is CASRPQGERNQPQHF.